One and the same sample provided the 28 T cell receptor beta chains below, sequenced in a study of T cell repertoires in cytomegalovirus infection. Their target antigens are unknown. TCRdb ran MiXCR on the reads and lists one entry per CDR3 protein. The sample has fewer than 650,000 distinct CDR3 sequences, approximately 40% seen once. Sequenced material: cultured PBMCs, taken from culture after CMV antigen stimulation. These receptor sequences come from a human donor in good health (CMV status not recorded). Some clones in this sample may be carry-over from other donors' samples.

The chain uses TRBV7-2 and TRBJ2-2; D might be TRBD2 (6 bases). V shed 4 bases and J shed 5 bases, with 20 bases lying between them. The CDR3 contains 17 residues. From germline, CDR1 is SGHTA and CDR2 FQGNSA. CDR3: CASSSGRGEGWTGELFF. The CDR3 DNA follows: TGTGCCAGCAGCTCGGGCCGCGGGGAAGGGTGGACCGGGGAGCTGTTTTTT.

This clonotype was seen repeatedly, ten times or more. The gene calls are TRBV7-2 and TRBJ1-3; no firm D call. V was shortened by 5 bases and J by 2 bases, with 19 bases between the two germline ends. CDR1 and CDR2 (germline): SGHTA, FQGNSA. The CDR3 has 17 amino acids. In nucleotides, the CDR3 is TGTGCCAGCAGCCCGGGAATTCTTAGAGTCGCTGGAAACACCATATATTTT. Translation: CASSPGILRVAGNTIYF.

The chain is built from TRBV7-6 and TRBJ1-4, with 10 bases that match TRBD1. This CDR3 spans 15 amino acids. Germline-derived CDR1 and CDR2 are SGHVS and FNYEAQ. Unmatched junction bases numbered 6, after V lost 5 bases and J lost 6 bases. CDR3 region: CASSRDRGRDEKLFF. The CDR3 DNA follows: TGTGCCAGCAGCCGTGACAGGGGGCGAGATGAAAAACTGTTTTTT.

The V and J genes are TRBV14 and TRBJ2-3, with D perhaps TRBD2 (6 bases). CDR1 is SGHDN, CDR2 FVKESK, per germline. V dropped 5 bases and J dropped 0 bases, with 12 bases sitting between them. This CDR3 contains 15 residues. The CDR3 nucleotides are TGTGCCAGCAGCATCGGGACTTCTAGCACAGATACGCAGTATTTT. This translates into CASSIGTSSTDTQYF.

The chain is built from TRBV5-4 and TRBJ2-1; tentatively, D is TRBD2 (6 bases). The CDR3 runs to 15 residues. Germline V lookup: CDR1 SGHNT, CDR2 YYREEE (reference sequence). Trimming took 0 bases from V and 9 from J, leaving 16 bases between them. The DNA for the CDR3 is TGTGCCAGCAGCTTGGAGGGGCGGGGACGAGGTGAGCAGTTCTTC. This gives the protein CASSLEGRGRGEQFF.

The chain has TRBV20-1 and TRBJ2-7, with TRBD2 matching 8 bases. The CDR3 totals 15 residues. The V and J ends lost 3 bases and 6 bases, in that order; junction bases with no gene match: 13. Germline V gene lookup returns CDR1 DFQATT and CDR2 SNEGSKA (reference sequence). In DNA form, the CDR3 reads TGCAGTGCTAGCTCCGGGACTAGTTCGATCCGCGAGCAGTACTTC. Translating it yields CSASSGTSSIREQYF.

This clonotype has only a few counts. This chain joins TRBV10-3 and TRBJ2-5; 9 bases are a match to TRBD1. Germline V gives CDR1 ENHRY, CDR2 SYGVKD. V was clipped by 2 bases and J by 4 bases; unmatched bases: 11. The CDR3 covers 17 residues. CDR3 sequence: CAISEATGGAFRETQYF. Written as DNA, the CDR3 is TGTGCCATCAGTGAGGCCACAGGGGGCGCGTTTCGAGAGACCCAGTACTTC.

The V gene is TRBV15, the J gene TRBJ1-6; D remains unclear. Per the germline V gene, CDR1 is LNHNV and CDR2 is YYDKDF (reference sequence). V lost 1 base and J 9 bases, leaving 16 bases between the germline ends. CDR3 length equals 16 residues. The CDR3: CATSRGHRYFGSPLHF. DNA of the CDR3: TGTGCCACCAGCAGAGGCCATAGATACTTCGGTTCACCCCTCCACTTT.

V gene TRBV7-2 combines with J gene TRBJ2-1; D unclear. CDR3 length: 15 residues. Trimming cost V 1 base and J 3 bases, with 10 bases left between them. Germline V CDR1 and CDR2: SGHTA, FQGNSA. In DNA form, the CDR3 reads TGTGCCAGCAGCTTAGGCCCAACAGACTACAATGAGCAGTTCTTC. It translates to CASSLGPTDYNEQFF.

The chain recombines TRBV5-1 with TRBJ2-1; possible D gene TRBD2, 6 bases. Looked up from germline, CDR1 is SGHRS and CDR2 is YFSETQ. The CDR3 has 14 amino acids. Between the trimmed V and J ends, which lost 5 bases and 7 bases, there was a span of 16 bases. The CDR3 region is CASSEGGVGNEQFF. In DNA form, the CDR3 reads TGCGCCAGCAGTGAGGGAGGAGTGGGGAATGAGCAGTTCTTC.

There are a few counts of this clonotype. This sequence joins TRBV7-2 and TRBJ2-1; TRBD2 might be the D (6 bases). CDR1 SGHTA and CDR2 FQGNSA come from the germline V gene. The CDR3 length is 11 residues. V was trimmed by 5 bases and J by 13 bases, leaving 12 bases between them. The CDR3 region has the DNA TGTGCCAGCAGCCCCAGCGGGTCCCAGTTCTTC. Translation: CASSPSGSQFF.

In this sample, this clonotype turned up once. A much larger clone differs by one base, so this may be a read error. The chain links TRBV7-2 to TRBJ2-5; D is unresolved. The CDR3 sequence is 17 residues long. V was trimmed by 0 bases and J by 3 bases, leaving 17 bases between them. Germline values: CDR1 SGHTA, CDR2 FQGNSA. The DNA of the CDR3 is TGTGCCAGCAGCTTAGCATTTTTTGCGTCCGATGAAGAGACCCAGTACTTC. Translated: CASSLAFFASDEETQYF.

The CDR3: CASLSRDHRHYNEQFF. The CDR3 DNA follows: TGTGCCAGCCTATCGCGGGACCATAGACACTACAATGAGCAGTTCTTC. The chain has TRBV28 and TRBJ2-1; TRBD2 might be the D (6 bases). The CDR3 runs to 16 residues. Trimming stripped 8 bases from V and 3 bases from J, with 20 bases between. Germline lookup yields CDR1 MDHEN and CDR2 SYDVKM.

This clonotype was seen a few times. This chain joins TRBV7-4 and TRBJ1-2; no clear D gene. Germline-derived CDR1 and CDR2 are SGHVT and SQSDAQ. This CDR3 comprises 11 residues. V was trimmed by 7 bases and J by 5 bases, leaving 8 bases between them. The CDR3, as DNA: TGTGCCAGCACCACGGGTTATGGCTACACCTTC. It specifies CASTTGYGYTF. The whole variable domain, filled in from reference TRBV7-4 and TRBJ1-2, reads GAGVSQSPRYKVAKRGRDVALRCDSISGHVTLYWYRQTLGQGSEVLTYSQSDAQRDKSGRPSGRFSAERPERSVSTLKIQRTEQGDSAVYLCASTTGYGYTFGSGTRLTVV.

A few counts support this clonotype. CDR3 amino acids: CASTPTGDTDTQYF. The CDR3, as DNA: TGTGCCAGCACCCCGACAGGCGACACAGATACGCAGTATTTT. The genes are TRBV12-3 or TRBV12-4 and TRBJ2-3; D possibly corresponds to TRBD1 (6 bases). Trimming removed 7 bases from V and 2 bases from J, with 13 bases in between. The CDR3 is made up of 14 amino acids.

The V call is TRBV20-1, the J call TRBJ1-5; D unclear. Germline values: CDR1 DFQATT, CDR2 SNEGSKA (reference sequence). CDR3 length equals 15 residues. V lost 2 bases and J 2 bases, leaving 13 bases between the germline ends. DNA of the CDR3: TGCAGTGCTAGATCGGGGTCATCCGGCAATCAGCCCCAGCATTTT. Translated, it gives CSARSGSSGNQPQHF.

The chain links TRBV7-2 to TRBJ2-7; a possible D gene is TRBD1 (5 bases). Trimming took off 5 bases at V and 6 bases at J, with 23 bases between the two ends. The CDR3 length is 16 residues. CDR1 and CDR2 from the germline V gene are SGHTA and FQGNSA. The CDR3 region is CASSTVGAGQVVEQYF. CDR3 bases: TGTGCCAGCAGCACGGTTGGAGCTGGACAAGTCGTCGAGCAGTACTTC.

Points on this clonotype: The germline gene is not matched at one end of the junction; a read error may be the cause. V and J are TRBV4-1 and TRBJ2-1; 9 nucleotides agree with TRBD2. Germline V gene lookup returns CDR1 MGHRA and CDR2 YSYEKL. This CDR3 contains 15 residues. CDR3 coding DNA: TGTGCCAGCAGCCAAGACGAGCGGGGGGACAATGAGCAGTTCTTC. This codes for CASSQDERGDNEQFF.

This chain uses TRBV20-1 with TRBJ2-5; D is unresolved. Germline V gene data show CDR1 as DFQATT and CDR2 as SNEGSKA (reference sequence). Trimming shortened V by 6 bases and J by 2 bases, and 10 bases separated the two germline ends. This CDR3 has 12 amino acids. The CDR3: CSAQTYQETQYF. CDR3 DNA sequence: TGCAGTGCCCAAACCTATCAAGAGACCCAGTACTTC.

A remark on this clonotype: A much larger clone differs from this one at a single base, so this may be a read error. The chain uses TRBV7-2 and TRBJ1-4; D unresolved. Trimming stripped 1 base from V and 10 bases from J, with 13 bases between. This CDR3 comprises 14 residues. Germline values: CDR1 SGHTA, CDR2 FQGNSA. In DNA form, the CDR3 reads TGTGCCAGCAGCTTAGACCCCGTGGATGTAAAACTGTTTTTT. This translates into CASSLDPVDVKLFF.

The sample holds a few counts of this clonotype. The chain employs TRBV6-1 and TRBJ1-3; TRBD1 matches 8 bases. V dropped 4 bases and J dropped 4; count of bases not matched to a gene: 3. The CDR3 consists of 14 residues. In germline, CDR1 is MNHNS, CDR2 SASEGT. This chain's CDR3 is CASSVPGGGNTIYF. CDR3 sequence (DNA): TGTGCCAGCAGTGTTCCAGGGGGCGGAAACACCATATATTTT.

The rearrangement links TRBV5-5 to TRBJ2-1; D tentatively fits TRBD1 or TRBD2 (6 bases each). V shed 9 bases and J shed 8 bases, with 21 bases lying between them. The CDR3 runs 14 residues. Germline lookup yields CDR1 SGHKS and CDR2 YYEKEE (reference sequence). CDR3 sequence: CATSSGPRGDEQFF. For the CDR3, the DNA is TGTGCCACCTCAAGCGGGCCCAGGGGCGATGAGCAGTTCTTC.

The CDR3 reads CASSLSSGKDTQYF. CDR3 sequence (DNA): TGTGCCAGCAGCTTGAGTAGCGGGAAAGATACGCAGTATTTT. V is TRBV7-4 and J is TRBJ2-3; 8 nucleotides line up with TRBD2. Germline trimming cut 3 bases from V and 5 bases from J; bases unmatched to any gene: 4. The CDR3 is made up of 14 amino acids. Germline CDR1 is SGHVT and CDR2 is SQSDAQ.

The chain has TRBV10-3 and TRBJ2-3, with D hard to call. The CDR3 is made up of 14 amino acids. Germline lookup yields CDR1 ENHRY and CDR2 SYGVKD. Trimming removed 4 bases from V and 1 base from J, with 9 bases in between. The CDR3 here is CAISGDTRTDTQYF. In nucleotides, the CDR3 is TGTGCCATCAGTGGCGACACCCGCACAGATACGCAGTATTTT.

The CDR3 nucleotides read TGTGCCAGCAGCCCCAGAGGGACTAGCGGTCCCAATGAGCAGTTCTTC. Encoded protein: CASSPRGTSGPNEQFF. V usage is TRBV12-3 or TRBV12-4 and J usage is TRBJ2-1, with 11 bases that match TRBD2. J gave up 6 bases and V 6 bases, and 10 bases lay outside the gene matches. This CDR3 contains 16 residues.

The chain links TRBV5-4 to TRBJ2-5, with 7 bases aligning to TRBD1. The length of the CDR3 is 16 residues. The junction had 10 bases not matched to a gene; V was cut back by 4 bases and J by 1 base. CDR1 SGHNT and CDR2 YYREEE come from the germline V gene (reference sequence). CDR3 amino acids: CASSLNPGQLQETQYF. CDR3 nucleotide sequence: TGTGCCAGCAGCCTCAACCCGGGACAGCTCCAAGAGACCCAGTACTTC.

V and J are TRBV7-2 and TRBJ2-7; either TRBD1 or TRBD2 may fit D (7 bases each). CDR1 and CDR2 from the germline V gene are SGHTA and FQGNSA. V lost 5 bases and J 4 bases, leaving 12 bases between the germline ends. CDR3 length: 13 residues. The CDR3 spells CASSPQGGYEQYF. The CDR3 nucleotides read TGTGCCAGCAGCCCCCAGGGGGGGTACGAGCAGTACTTC.

V and J are TRBV6-8 and TRBJ2-7; D is unclear. Germline lookup yields CDR1 MNHGY and CDR2 SAAAGT. The CDR3 is 16 residues long. Deletions cut 7 bases from V and 3 bases from J, with 22 bases between. The CDR3 DNA reads TGTGCCAGCAACTATGGTTGTTGGGTCCCGGTCTACGAGCAGTACTTC. This encodes CASNYGCWVPVYEQYF.